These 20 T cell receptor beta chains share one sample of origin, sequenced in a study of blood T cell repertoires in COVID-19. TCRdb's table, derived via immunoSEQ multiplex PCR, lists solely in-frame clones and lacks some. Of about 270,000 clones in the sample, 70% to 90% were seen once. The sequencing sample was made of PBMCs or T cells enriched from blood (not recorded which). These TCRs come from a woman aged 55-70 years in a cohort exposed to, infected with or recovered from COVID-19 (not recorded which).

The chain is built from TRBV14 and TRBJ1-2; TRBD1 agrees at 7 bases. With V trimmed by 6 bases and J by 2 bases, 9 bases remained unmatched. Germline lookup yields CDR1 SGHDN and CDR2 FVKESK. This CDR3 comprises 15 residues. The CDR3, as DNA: TGTGCCAGCAGGCATACAGGGGCTTCGAACTATGGCTACACCTTC. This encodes CASRHTGASNYGYTF.

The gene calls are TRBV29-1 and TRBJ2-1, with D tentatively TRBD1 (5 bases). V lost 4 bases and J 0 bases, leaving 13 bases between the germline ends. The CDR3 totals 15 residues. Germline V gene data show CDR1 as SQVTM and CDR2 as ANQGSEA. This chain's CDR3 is CSVVGAFSSYNEQFF. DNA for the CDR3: TGCAGCGTTGTTGGGGCGTTTAGCTCCTACAATGAGCAGTTCTTC.

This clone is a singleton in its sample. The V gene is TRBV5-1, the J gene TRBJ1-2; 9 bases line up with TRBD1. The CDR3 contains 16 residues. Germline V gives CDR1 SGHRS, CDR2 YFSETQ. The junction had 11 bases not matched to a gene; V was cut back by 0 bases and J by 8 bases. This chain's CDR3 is CASSLDTTGGARGYTF. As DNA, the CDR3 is TGCGCCAGCAGCTTGGATACCACAGGGGGCGCTCGAGGCTACACCTTC. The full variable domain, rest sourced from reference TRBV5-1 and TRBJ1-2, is KAGVTQTPRYLIKTRGQQVTLSCSPISGHRSVSWYQQTPGQGLQFLFEYFSETQRNKGNFPGRFSGRQFSNSRSEMNVSTLELGDSALYLCASSLDTTGGARGYTFGSGTRLTVV.

This chain's CDR3 is CASRGQDYGYTF. The DNA for the CDR3 is TGTGCCAGCAGGGGACAGGACTATGGCTACACCTTC. V and J are TRBV28 and TRBJ1-2, with TRBD1 matching 8 bases. The junction had 0 bases not matched to a gene; V was cut back by 6 bases and J by 3 bases. The CDR3 runs to 12 residues. Germline V gene sequence: CDR1 MDHEN, CDR2 SYDVKM.

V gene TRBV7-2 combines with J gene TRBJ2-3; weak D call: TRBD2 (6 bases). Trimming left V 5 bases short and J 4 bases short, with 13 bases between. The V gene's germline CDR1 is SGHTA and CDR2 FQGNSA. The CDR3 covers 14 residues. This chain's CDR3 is CASSPTRGADTQYF. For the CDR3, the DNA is TGTGCCAGCAGCCCGACTAGAGGTGCAGATACGCAGTATTTT.

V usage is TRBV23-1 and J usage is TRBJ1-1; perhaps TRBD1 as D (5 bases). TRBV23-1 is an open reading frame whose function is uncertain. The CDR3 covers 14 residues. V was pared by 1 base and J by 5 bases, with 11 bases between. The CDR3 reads CASSQWEGRTEAFF. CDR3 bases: TGCGCCAGCAGTCAATGGGAGGGGAGGACTGAAGCTTTCTTT.

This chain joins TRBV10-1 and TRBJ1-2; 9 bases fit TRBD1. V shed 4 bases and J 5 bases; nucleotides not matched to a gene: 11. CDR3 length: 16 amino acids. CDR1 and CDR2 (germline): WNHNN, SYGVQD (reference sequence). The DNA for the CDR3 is TGCGCCAGCAGTGCGGACAGGGGCGAAAACCCGTATGGCTACACCTTC. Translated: CASSADRGENPYGYTF.

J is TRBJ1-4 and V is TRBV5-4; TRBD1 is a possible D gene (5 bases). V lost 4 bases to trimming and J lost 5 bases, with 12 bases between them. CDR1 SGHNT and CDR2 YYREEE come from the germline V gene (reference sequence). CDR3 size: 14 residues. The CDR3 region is CASSIDSENEKLFF. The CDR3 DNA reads TGTGCCAGCAGCATCGACAGTGAAAATGAAAAACTGTTTTTT.

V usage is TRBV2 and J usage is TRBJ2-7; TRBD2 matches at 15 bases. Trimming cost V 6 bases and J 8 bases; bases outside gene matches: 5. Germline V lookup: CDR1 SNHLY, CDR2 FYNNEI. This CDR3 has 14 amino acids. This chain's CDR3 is CASRDGTSGRKQYF. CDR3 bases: TGTGCCAGCAGAGACGGGACTAGCGGGAGGAAGCAGTACTTC.

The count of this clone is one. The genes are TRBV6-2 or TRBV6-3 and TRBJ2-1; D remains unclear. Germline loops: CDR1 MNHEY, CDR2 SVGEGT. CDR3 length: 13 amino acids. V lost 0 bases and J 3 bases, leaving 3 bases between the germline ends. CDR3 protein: CASSYSSYNEQFF. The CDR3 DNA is TGTGCCAGCAGTTACTCTAGCTACAATGAGCAGTTCTTC.

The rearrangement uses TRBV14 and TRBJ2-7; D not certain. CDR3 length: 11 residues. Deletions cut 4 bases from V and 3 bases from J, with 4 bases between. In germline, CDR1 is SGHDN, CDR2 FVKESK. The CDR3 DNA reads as TGTGCCAGCAGCCTTAACTACGAGCAGTACTTC. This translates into CASSLNYEQYF.

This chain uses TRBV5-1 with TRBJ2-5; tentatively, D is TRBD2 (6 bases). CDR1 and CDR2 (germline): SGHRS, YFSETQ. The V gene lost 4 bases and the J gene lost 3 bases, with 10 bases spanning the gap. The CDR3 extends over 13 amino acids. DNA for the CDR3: TGCGCCAGCAGCCTGGAGGGAGAAGAGACCCAGTACTTC. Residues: CASSLEGEETQYF.

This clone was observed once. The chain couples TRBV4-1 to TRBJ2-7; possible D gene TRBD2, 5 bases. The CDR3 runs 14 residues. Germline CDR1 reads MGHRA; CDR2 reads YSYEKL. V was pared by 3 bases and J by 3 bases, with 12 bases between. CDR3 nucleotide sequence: TGCGCCAGCAGCCACCAACGGGGAAGCTACGAGCAGTACTTC. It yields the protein CASSHQRGSYEQYF.

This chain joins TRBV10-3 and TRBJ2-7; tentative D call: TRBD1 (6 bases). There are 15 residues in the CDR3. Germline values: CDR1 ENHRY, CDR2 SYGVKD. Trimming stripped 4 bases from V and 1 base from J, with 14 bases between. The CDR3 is CAISGRRQGSYEQYF. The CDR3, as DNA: TGTGCCATCAGTGGGCGGCGGCAGGGGTCCTACGAGCAGTACTTC.

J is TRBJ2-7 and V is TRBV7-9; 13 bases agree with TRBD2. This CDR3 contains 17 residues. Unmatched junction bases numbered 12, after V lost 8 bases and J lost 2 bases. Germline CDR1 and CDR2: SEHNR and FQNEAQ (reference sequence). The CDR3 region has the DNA TGTGCCAGCGGACAGTCCTCGGGACTAGCGGGGACCTACGAGCAGTACTTC. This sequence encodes CASGQSSGLAGTYEQYF.

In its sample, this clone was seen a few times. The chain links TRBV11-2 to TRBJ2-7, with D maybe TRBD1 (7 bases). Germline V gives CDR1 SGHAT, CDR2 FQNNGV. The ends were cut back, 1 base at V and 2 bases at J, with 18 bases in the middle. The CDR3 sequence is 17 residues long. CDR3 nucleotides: TGTGCCAGCAGCTTAGTTGCCCGGGGGCAGGGGGCCTACGAGCAGTACTTC. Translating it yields CASSLVARGQGAYEQYF. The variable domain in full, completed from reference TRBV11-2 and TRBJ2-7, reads EAGVAQSPRYKIIEKRQSVAFWCNPISGHATLYWYQQILGQGPKLLIQFQNNGVVDDSQLPKDRFSAERLKGVDSTLKIQPAKLEDSAVYLCASSLVARGQGAYEQYFGPGTRLTVT.

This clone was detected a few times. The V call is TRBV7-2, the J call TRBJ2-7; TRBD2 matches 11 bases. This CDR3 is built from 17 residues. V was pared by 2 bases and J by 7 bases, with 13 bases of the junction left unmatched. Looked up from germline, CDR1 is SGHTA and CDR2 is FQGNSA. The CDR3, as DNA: TGTGCCAGCAGCTTAACCGGCCAGGGGCTAGCGGGAGGTGAGCAGTACTTC. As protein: CASSLTGQGLAGGEQYF.

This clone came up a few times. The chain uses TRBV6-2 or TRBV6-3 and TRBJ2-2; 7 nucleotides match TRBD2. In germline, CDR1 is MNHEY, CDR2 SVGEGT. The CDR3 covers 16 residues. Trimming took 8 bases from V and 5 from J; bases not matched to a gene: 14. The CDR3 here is CASRPPLTGGTGELFF. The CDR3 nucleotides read TGTGCCAGCCGCCCGCCCCTAACGGGAGGAACCGGGGAGCTGTTTTTT.

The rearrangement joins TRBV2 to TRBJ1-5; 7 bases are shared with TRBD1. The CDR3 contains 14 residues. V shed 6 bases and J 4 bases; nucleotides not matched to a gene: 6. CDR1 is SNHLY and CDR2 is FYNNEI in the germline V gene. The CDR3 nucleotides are TGTGCCAGCAGCCACAGGGGCGGAAATCAGCCCCAGCATTTT. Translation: CASSHRGGNQPQHF.

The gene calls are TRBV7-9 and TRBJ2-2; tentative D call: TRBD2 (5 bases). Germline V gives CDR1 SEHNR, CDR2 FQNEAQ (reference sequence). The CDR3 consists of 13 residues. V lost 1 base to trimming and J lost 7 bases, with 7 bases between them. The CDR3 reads CASSLGAGGELFF. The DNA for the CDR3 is TGTGCCAGCAGCTTAGGCGCGGGCGGGGAGCTGTTTTTT.